Shown below are 22 T cell receptor beta chains from a single sample sequenced in a study of cytomegalovirus exposure and HLA in healthy donors. PCR used 60 Vbeta primers and 13 Jbeta primers. The table came from immunoSEQ multiplex PCR; TCRdb's copy has only in-frame clones and leaves some out. The sample shows fewer than 150,000 clones, more than 80% of them seen only once. Specimen: PBMCs. These receptors all stem from a woman aged 25-40 years in good health and CMV-seropositive.

This sequence joins TRBV2 and TRBJ1-5; D is possibly TRBD1 (5 bases). Germline V gives CDR1 SNHLY, CDR2 FYNNEI. The length of the CDR3 is 14 residues. V lost 8 bases to trimming and J lost 5 bases, with 16 bases between them. The CDR3: CASSGTAQDQPQHF. For the CDR3, the DNA is TGTGCCAGCTCCGGGACTGCACAGGATCAGCCCCAGCATTTT.

The table lists this clone with a few counts. The chain links TRBV28 to TRBJ1-2; weak D call: TRBD1 (5 bases). Germline V CDR1 and CDR2: MDHEN, SYDVKM. The CDR3 extends over 13 amino acids. V lost 7 bases and J 6 bases, leaving 15 bases between the germline ends. CDR3 protein: CASTLRGTDGYTF. The CDR3 region has the DNA TGTGCCAGCACCTTACGTGGGACTGATGGCTACACCTTC.

V gene TRBV7-2 combines with J gene TRBJ1-5; D gene ambiguous. The CDR3 extends over 13 amino acids. CDR1 and CDR2 (germline): SGHTA, FQGNSA. V gave up 4 bases and J gave up 1 base, with 5 bases separating them. The CDR3 DNA sequence: TGTGCCAGCAGCTCCAGAAGCAATCAGCCCCAGCATTTT. Translated, it gives CASSSRSNQPQHF.

The genes are TRBV7-9 and TRBJ2-1, with TRBD2 matching over 7 bases. Germline values: CDR1 SEHNR, CDR2 FQNEAQ (reference sequence). The CDR3 length is 14 residues. V lost 5 bases and J lost 10; bases outside the gene matches: 11. The CDR3 bases are TGTGCCAGCAGCAGACCCTTAGCGGGCGGGGAGCAGTTCTTC. This translates into CASSRPLAGGEQFF.

The gene calls are TRBV10-3 and TRBJ2-7; 7 bases map to TRBD1. The CDR3 sequence is 13 residues long. Trimming took 2 bases from V and 8 from J; bases not matched to a gene: 6. Germline V CDR1 and CDR2: ENHRY, SYGVKD. The CDR3 DNA follows: TGTGCCATCAGTGAGAGTCAGGGGGTGAAGCAGTACTTC. Residues: CAISESQGVKQYF.

The V call is TRBV5-1, the J call TRBJ2-1; D unresolved. V dropped 0 bases and J dropped 6 bases, with 7 bases sitting between them. Germline V gives CDR1 SGHRS, CDR2 YFSETQ. The CDR3 loop spans 13 amino acids. The CDR3 DNA reads as TGCGCCAGCAGCTTGGGAGCTTCCAATGAGCAGTTCTTC. This gives the protein CASSLGASNEQFF.

The chain recombines TRBV6-5 with TRBJ2-7, with TRBD2 identical over 8 bases. Germline V gives CDR1 MNHEY, CDR2 SVGAGI. The CDR3 extends over 15 amino acids. Trimming took 5 bases from V and 3 from J; bases not matched to a gene: 9. The CDR3 loop reads CASSLVAGGVYEQYF. The CDR3, as DNA: TGTGCCAGCAGTCTGGTTGCGGGGGGCGTCTACGAGCAGTACTTC.

The genes are TRBV12-2 and TRBJ1-1; the table's D call of TRBD1 was not tested on the DNA. TRBV12-2 is a pseudogene locus. This CDR3 has 16 amino acids. The CDR3 sequence is CASRRGTGLGGTEAFF. The CDR3 DNA is TGTGCAAGTCGCCGCGGGACAGGCTTAGGGGGCACTGAAGCTTTCTTT.

The gene calls are TRBV9 and TRBJ2-3; no firm D call. This CDR3 contains 16 residues. V lost 0 bases to trimming and J lost 0 bases, with 11 bases between them. Germline CDR1 and CDR2: SGDLS and YYNGEE. The CDR3 DNA is TGTGCCAGCAGCGTAGACCCGAAGCCGAGCACAGATACGCAGTATTTT. Its translation: CASSVDPKPSTDTQYF.

The J gene is TRBJ1-4, the V gene TRBV28; the match to TRBD1 covers 9 bases. Germline loops: CDR1 MDHEN, CDR2 SYDVKM. The CDR3 covers 15 residues. Trimming took 3 bases from V and 6 from J; bases not matched to a gene: 5. The CDR3 loop is CASSFPGQGYEKLFF. DNA for the CDR3: TGTGCCAGCAGTTTCCCGGGACAGGGTTATGAAAAACTGTTTTTT. Complete variable domain (other parts from reference TRBV28 and TRBJ1-4): DVKVTQSSRYLVKRTGEKVFLECVQDMDHENMFWYRQDPGLGLRLIYFSYDVKMKEKGDIPEGYSVSREKKERFSLILESASTNQTSMYLCASSFPGQGYEKLFFGSGTQLSVL.

This chain links TRBV28 with TRBJ1-2, with D perhaps matching TRBD1 (6 bases). The ends were cut back, 7 bases at V and 6 bases at J, with 18 bases in the middle. Germline values: CDR1 MDHEN, CDR2 SYDVKM. The CDR3 loop spans 14 amino acids. CDR3 nucleotides: TGTGCCAGCATGGGGGTGACAGGACCTAATGGCTACACCTTC. Protein sequence: CASMGVTGPNGYTF.

The V gene is TRBV28, the J gene TRBJ2-5; D is uncertain. The V gene lost 4 bases and the J gene lost 3 bases, with 12 bases spanning the gap. The germline CDR1 and CDR2 sequences are MDHEN and SYDVKM. The CDR3 has 14 amino acids. DNA for the CDR3: TGTGCCAGCAGTTCCGACACCACCGAAGAGACCCAGTACTTC. This encodes CASSSDTTEETQYF.

The table lists this clone with a count of one. The V call is TRBV28, the J call TRBJ2-5, with D maybe TRBD1 (5 bases). V lost 6 bases, J lost 1 base, and 12 bases lay in between. This CDR3 is built from 14 residues. Germline V gene data show CDR1 as MDHEN and CDR2 as SYDVKM. The CDR3 DNA follows: TGTGCCAGCAGCGCCTTTCAGGGCCAAGAGACCCAGTACTTC. Its protein is CASSAFQGQETQYF. Drawing the rest from reference TRBV28 and TRBJ2-5, the complete variable domain is DVKVTQSSRYLVKRTGEKVFLECVQDMDHENMFWYRQDPGLGLRLIYFSYDVKMKEKGDIPEGYSVSREKKERFSLILESASTNQTSMYLCASSAFQGQETQYFGPGTRLLVL.

The rearrangement joins TRBV4-1 to TRBJ2-7, with TRBD2 matching 10 bases. CDR1 and CDR2 from the germline V gene are MGHRA and YSYEKL. The CDR3 sequence is 16 residues long. Trimming cost V 0 bases and J 3 bases; bases outside gene matches: 5. The CDR3 nucleotides read TGCGCCAGCAGCCAAGATCCTAGCGGGGGCCTCTACGAGCAGTACTTC. Its translation: CASSQDPSGGLYEQYF.

The V and J genes are TRBV11-3 and TRBJ2-7; 7 positions match TRBD2. Germline assignment: CDR1 SGHNT and CDR2 YENEEA. V dropped 5 bases and J dropped 5; count of bases not matched to a gene: 3. CDR3 length: 12 residues. Here the CDR3 DNA reads TGTGCCAGCAGCGCCGGGACTAACGAGCAGTACTTC. Amino acids: CASSAGTNEQYF.

The sample holds a few counts of this clone. The chain combines TRBV27 with TRBJ2-3, with a tentative D call TRBD1 (5 bases). The germline gives CDR1 MNHEY, CDR2 SMNVEV (reference sequence). This CDR3 contains 14 residues. The V end lost 9 bases, the J end lost 0 bases, and 13 bases lay between the germline ends. CDR3 sequence reads: CASKTAPSTDTQYF. The DNA of the CDR3 is TGTGCCAGTAAGACAGCCCCTAGCACAGATACGCAGTATTTT.

This rearrangement joins TRBV5-1 to TRBJ2-5; no definite D call. Per germline, CDR1 SGHRS and CDR2 YFSETQ. V was pared by 1 base and J by 2 bases, with 12 bases between. This CDR3 contains 15 residues. Written as DNA, the CDR3 is TGCGCCAGCAGCTTGAGGCAGGTCGTACAAGAGACCCAGTACTTC. The encoded protein is CASSLRQVVQETQYF.

V gene TRBV4-2 combines with J gene TRBJ2-1; 8 bases line up with TRBD1. Germline trimming cut 2 bases from V and 4 bases from J; bases unmatched to any gene: 1. From germline, CDR1 is LGHNA and CDR2 YNFKEQ. This CDR3 comprises 14 residues. The DNA of the CDR3 is TGTGCCAGCAGCCAACGACAGGGGTACAATGAGCAGTTCTTC. Its translation: CASSQRQGYNEQFF.

The CDR3 DNA follows: TGTGCCAGCAGCACCACAAGGGGTGATGGCTACACCTTC. Its protein product is CASSTTRGDGYTF. The chain uses TRBV5-6 and TRBJ1-2, with TRBD1 as a possible D gene (5 bases). The CDR3 length is 13 residues. V was cut by 4 bases and J by 6 bases, with 13 bases left in between. Germline CDR1 reads SGHDT; CDR2 reads YYEEEE.

The rearrangement joins TRBV7-9 to TRBJ2-1, with 11 bases that match TRBD2. Germline V gene sequence: CDR1 SEHNR, CDR2 FQNEAQ (reference sequence). This CDR3 has 17 residues. Losses at the gene ends were 3 bases for V and 8 bases for J; bases not matched to a gene: 12. The CDR3 bases are TGTGCCAGCAGCTTGCTAACTAGCGGGAGTGCTGGCGATGAGCAGTTCTTC. This codes for CASSLLTSGSAGDEQFF.

This chain connects TRBV28 to TRBJ2-7, with 7 bases identical to TRBD1. Looked up from germline, CDR1 is MDHEN and CDR2 is SYDVKM. The CDR3 is 13 amino acids. J gave up 6 bases and V 5 bases, and 7 bases lay outside the gene matches. The CDR3 DNA sequence: TGTGCCAGCAGTCCCCTACAGGGGTTCGAGCAGTACTTC. It specifies CASSPLQGFEQYF.

This rearrangement joins TRBV6-5 to TRBJ2-2; D may be TRBD1 (5 bases). Germline-derived CDR1 and CDR2 are MNHEY and SVGAGI. The CDR3 loop spans 14 amino acids. The CDR3 DNA reads TGTGCAGTCAGCAGAAGGGGCTTTTCCGGGGAGCTGTTTTTT. Its protein is CAVSRRGFSGELFF.